Below, 5 T cell receptor beta chains from the same sample are listed, as sequenced in a study of T cells after yellow fever vaccination. TCRdb reprocessed the 5' RACE reads with MiXCR, giving one entry per CDR3 protein. The data contain about 350,000 distinct CDR3 sequences, around 8.1% of them seen just once; the ten biggest clones take up roughly 15%. The sample here was PBMCs, taken roughly 45 days after the first yellow fever vaccination. These receptors all come from a man younger than 35 who received the YFV17D yellow fever vaccine.

This clonotype appeared a few times. The chain carries TRBV5-6 and TRBJ2-7; no clear D. The CDR3 covers 14 residues. Trimming stripped 1 base from V and 6 bases from J, with 14 bases between. Germline V gives CDR1 SGHDT, CDR2 YYEEEE. The CDR3 protein is CASSLRSSLIEQYV. CDR3 nucleotides: TGTGCCAGCAGCTTGCGGTCCAGTTTGATCGAGCAGTACGTC.

This clonotype has more than one count but fewer than ten. At one end the junction does not follow the germline gene, possibly because of a read error. V and J are TRBV7-8 and TRBJ2-1, with D uncertain. CDR1 is SGHVS, CDR2 FQNEAQ, per germline. The CDR3 is 15 residues long. The CDR3 sequence is CASSHPPYHNNKQFF. DNA of the CDR3: TGTGCCAGCAGCCACCCCCCCTATCACAACAATAAGCAGTTCTTC.

In its sample, this clonotype was seen many times. This chain connects TRBV5-5 to TRBJ1-5, with 8 bases that match TRBD1. With V trimmed by 4 bases and J by 5 bases, 11 bases remained unmatched. The CDR3 contains 16 residues. From germline, CDR1 is SGHKS and CDR2 YYEKEE (reference sequence). The CDR3 DNA is TGTGCCAGCAGCGATCCAAGGACAGGGTGGGATCAGCCCCAGCATTTT. Its protein product is CASSDPRTGWDQPQHF.

Many counts were recorded for this clonotype. The chain employs TRBV5-5 and TRBJ1-1; TRBD1 might be the D (5 bases). Trimming removed 0 bases at V and 6 bases at J, with 9 bases between. The CDR3 is 13 amino acids. CDR1 and CDR2 (germline): SGHKS, YYEKEE (reference sequence). CDR3 sequence reads: CASSLAGGAEAFF. Written as DNA, the CDR3 is TGTGCCAGCAGCTTGGCCGGGGGGGCTGAAGCTTTCTTT.

This clonotype was picked up a small number of times. The V gene is TRBV19, the J gene TRBJ1-1; possibly TRBD1 for D (6 bases). Trimming left V 7 bases short and J 4 bases short, with 19 bases between. Germline CDR1 reads LNHDA; CDR2 reads SQIVND (reference sequence). This CDR3 is 15 amino acids long. CDR3 coding DNA: TGTGCCAGTACGACCGCGGACAGAGGCGGCACTGAAGCTTTCTTT. This gives the protein CASTTADRGGTEAFF.